This T cell receptor beta chain was identified in a study of blood T cell repertoires in COVID-19. Study context: Sources were T cells, B-cell-depleted T cells, or PBMCs; the material itself was cDNA or gDNA.

Sequenced by immunoSEQ multiplex PCR; TCRdb stores in-frame clones only, minus some. Of tens of thousands of clones listed, about 83% are singletons. With 5 bases clipped from V and 5 bases from J, the junction kept 4 bases outside the gene matches. This CDR3 region has 13 residues. The source is a man aged 65 to 85 with COVID-19, enrolled during active disease. V is TRBV12-3 or TRBV12-4 and J is TRBJ1-2, with TRBD1 identical over 8 bases. The sequenced sample was peripheral blood. CDR3 in DNA: TGTGCCAGCAGTGCTGGGACAGGTTATGGCTACACCTTC. Translation: CASSAGTGYGYTF.